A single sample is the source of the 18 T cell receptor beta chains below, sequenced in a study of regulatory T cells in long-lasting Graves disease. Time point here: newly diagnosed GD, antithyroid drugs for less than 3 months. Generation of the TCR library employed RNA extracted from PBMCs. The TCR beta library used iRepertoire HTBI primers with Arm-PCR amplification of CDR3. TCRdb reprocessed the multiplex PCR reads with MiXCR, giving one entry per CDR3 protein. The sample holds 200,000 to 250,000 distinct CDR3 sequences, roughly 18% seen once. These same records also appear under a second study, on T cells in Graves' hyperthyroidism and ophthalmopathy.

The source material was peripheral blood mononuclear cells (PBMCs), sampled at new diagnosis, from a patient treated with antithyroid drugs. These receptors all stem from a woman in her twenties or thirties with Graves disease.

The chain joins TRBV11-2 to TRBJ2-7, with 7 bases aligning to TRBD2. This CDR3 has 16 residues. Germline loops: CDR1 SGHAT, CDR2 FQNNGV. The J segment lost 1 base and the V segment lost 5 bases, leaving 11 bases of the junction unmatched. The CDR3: CASSPLAGVGSYEQYF. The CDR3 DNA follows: TGTGCCAGCAGCCCCCTGGCGGGAGTAGGATCCTACGAGCAGTACTTC.

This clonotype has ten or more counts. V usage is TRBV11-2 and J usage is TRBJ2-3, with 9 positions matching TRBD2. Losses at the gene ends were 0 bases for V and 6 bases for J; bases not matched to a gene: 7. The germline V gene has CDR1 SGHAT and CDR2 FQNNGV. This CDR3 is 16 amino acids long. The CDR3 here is CASSLDISGRYDTQYF. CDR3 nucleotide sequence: TGTGCCAGCAGCTTAGATATTAGCGGGAGATATGATACGCAGTATTTT.

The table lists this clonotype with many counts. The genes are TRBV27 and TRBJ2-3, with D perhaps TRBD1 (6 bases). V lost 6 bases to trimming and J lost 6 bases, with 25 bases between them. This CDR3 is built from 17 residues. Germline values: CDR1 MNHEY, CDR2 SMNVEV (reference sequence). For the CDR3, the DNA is TGTGCCAGCAGCCTTACGATTCCAGGGGCTGGCGGCGATACGCAGTATTTT. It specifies CASSLTIPGAGGDTQYF.

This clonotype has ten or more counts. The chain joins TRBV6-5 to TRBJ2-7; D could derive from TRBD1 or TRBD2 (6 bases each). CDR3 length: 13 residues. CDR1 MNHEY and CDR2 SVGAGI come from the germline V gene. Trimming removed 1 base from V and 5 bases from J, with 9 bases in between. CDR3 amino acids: CASSYLGGHEQYF. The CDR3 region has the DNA TGTGCCAGCAGTTACTTAGGGGGGCACGAGCAGTACTTC.

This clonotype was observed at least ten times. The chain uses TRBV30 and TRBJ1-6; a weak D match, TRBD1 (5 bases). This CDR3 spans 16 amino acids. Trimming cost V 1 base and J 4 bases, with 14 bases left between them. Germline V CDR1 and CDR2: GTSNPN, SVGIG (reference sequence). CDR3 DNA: TGTGCCTGGAGTGCCCCCCTGACAGCTTATAATTCACCCCTCCACTTT. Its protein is CAWSAPLTAYNSPLHF.

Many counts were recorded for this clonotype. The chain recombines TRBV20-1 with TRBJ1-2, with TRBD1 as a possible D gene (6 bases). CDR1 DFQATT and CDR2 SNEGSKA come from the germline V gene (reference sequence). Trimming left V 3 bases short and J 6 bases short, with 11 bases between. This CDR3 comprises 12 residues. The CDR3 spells CSARKGVDGYTF. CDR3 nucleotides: TGCAGTGCTAGGAAGGGGGTCGATGGCTACACCTTC.

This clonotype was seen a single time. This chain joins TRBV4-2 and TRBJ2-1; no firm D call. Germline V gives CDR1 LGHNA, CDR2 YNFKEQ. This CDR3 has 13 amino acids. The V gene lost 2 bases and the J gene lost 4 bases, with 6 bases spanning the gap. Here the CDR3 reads CASSQQYYNEQFF. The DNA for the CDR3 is TGTGCCAGCAGCCAACAGTATTACAATGAGCAGTTCTTC.

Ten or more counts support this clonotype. The DNA for the CDR3 is TGCGCCAGCAGCCAGGTGATAGCGGGAGTAGAGACCCAGTACTTC. It codes for CASSQVIAGVETQYF. The rearrangement joins TRBV4-1 to TRBJ2-5, with TRBD2 matching over 9 bases. The junction had 6 bases not matched to a gene; V was cut back by 3 bases and J by 4 bases. Germline values: CDR1 MGHRA, CDR2 YSYEKL. CDR3 size: 15 residues.

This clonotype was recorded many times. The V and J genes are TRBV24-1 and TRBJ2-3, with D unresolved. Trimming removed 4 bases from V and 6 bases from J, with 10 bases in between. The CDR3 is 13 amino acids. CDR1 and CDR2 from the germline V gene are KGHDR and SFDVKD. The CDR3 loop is CATSEKFRDTQYF. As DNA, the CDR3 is TGTGCCACCAGTGAAAAATTTAGGGATACGCAGTATTTT.

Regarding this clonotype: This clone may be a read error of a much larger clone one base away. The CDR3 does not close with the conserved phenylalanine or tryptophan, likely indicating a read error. This chain's CDR3 is CASSLGTSLRTDTQYL. The CDR3 coding sequence is TGTGCCAGCAGCCTTGGTACGAGCCTACGCACAGATACGCAGTATCTT. This chain links TRBV6-1 with TRBJ2-3, with D unresolved. V dropped 6 bases and J dropped 1 base, with 17 bases sitting between them. The CDR3 runs to 16 residues. Germline V gives CDR1 MNHNS, CDR2 SASEGT.

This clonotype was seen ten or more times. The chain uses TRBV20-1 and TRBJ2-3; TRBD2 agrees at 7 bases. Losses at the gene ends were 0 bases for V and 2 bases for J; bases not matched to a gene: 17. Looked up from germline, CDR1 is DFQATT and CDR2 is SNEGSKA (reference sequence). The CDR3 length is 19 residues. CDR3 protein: CSARDGGRGPRYSTDTQYF. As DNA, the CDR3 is TGCAGTGCTAGAGACGGGGGGAGAGGACCCCGGTATTCCACAGATACGCAGTATTTT.

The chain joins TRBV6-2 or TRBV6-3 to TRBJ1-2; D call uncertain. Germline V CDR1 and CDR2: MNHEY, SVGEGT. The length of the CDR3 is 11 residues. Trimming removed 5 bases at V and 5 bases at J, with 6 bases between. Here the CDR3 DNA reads TGTGCCAGCAGTGATAAATATGGCTACACCTTC. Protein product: CASSDKYGYTF.

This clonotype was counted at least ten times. This chain's CDR3 is CSVLIDRGLDTQYF. CDR3 nucleotides: TGCAGCGTCCTCATCGACAGGGGCCTCGATACGCAGTATTTT. The V call is TRBV29-1, the J call TRBJ2-3; 8 nucleotides agree with TRBD1. Germline-derived CDR1 and CDR2 are SQVTM and ANQGSEA. The CDR3 runs to 14 residues. With V trimmed by 6 bases and J by 6 bases, 11 bases remained unmatched.

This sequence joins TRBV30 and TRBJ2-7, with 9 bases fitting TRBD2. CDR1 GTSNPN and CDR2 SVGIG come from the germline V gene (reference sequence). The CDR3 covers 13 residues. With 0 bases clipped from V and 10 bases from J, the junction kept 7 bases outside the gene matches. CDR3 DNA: TGTGCCTGGAGTGTGAGGCGGGAGGGCCATCAGTACTTC. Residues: CAWSVRREGHQYF. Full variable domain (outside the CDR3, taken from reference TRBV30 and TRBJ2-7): SQTIHQWPATLVQPVGSPLSLECTVEGTSNPNLYWYRQAAGRGLQLLFYSVGIGQISSEVPQNLSASRPQDRQFILSSKKLLLSDSGFYLCAWSVRREGHQYFGPGTRLTVT.

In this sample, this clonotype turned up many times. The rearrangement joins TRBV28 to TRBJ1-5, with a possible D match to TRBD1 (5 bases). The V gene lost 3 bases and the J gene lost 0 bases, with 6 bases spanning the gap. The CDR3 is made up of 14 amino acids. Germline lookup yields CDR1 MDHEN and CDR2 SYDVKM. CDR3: CASSFGGSNQPQHF. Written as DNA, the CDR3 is TGTGCCAGCAGTTTCGGGGGTAGCAATCAGCCCCAGCATTTT.

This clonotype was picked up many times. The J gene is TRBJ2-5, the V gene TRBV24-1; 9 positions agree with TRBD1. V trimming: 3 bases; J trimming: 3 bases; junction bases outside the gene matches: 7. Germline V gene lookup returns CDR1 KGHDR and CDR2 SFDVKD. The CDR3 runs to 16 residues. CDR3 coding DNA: TGTGCCACCAGTGATAGAGGGACAGGGAGGGAAGAGACCCAGTACTTC. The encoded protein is CATSDRGTGREETQYF.

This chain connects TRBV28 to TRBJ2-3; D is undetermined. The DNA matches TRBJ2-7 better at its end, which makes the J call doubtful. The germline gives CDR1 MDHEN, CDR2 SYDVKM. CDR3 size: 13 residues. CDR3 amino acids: CASSSWGQDEQYF. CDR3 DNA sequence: TGTGCCAGCAGTTCCTGGGGTCAGGACGAGCAGTACTTC.

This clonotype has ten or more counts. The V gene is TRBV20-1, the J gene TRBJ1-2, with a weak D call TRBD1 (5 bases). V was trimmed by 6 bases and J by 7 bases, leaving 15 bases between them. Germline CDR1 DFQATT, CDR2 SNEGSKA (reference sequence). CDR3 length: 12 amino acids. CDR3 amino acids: CSAMGLSGGYTF. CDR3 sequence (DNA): TGCAGTGCGATGGGACTGTCTGGTGGCTACACCTTC.